Reported below is one T cell receptor (beta chain). Its specificity is not known. This entry comes from a study of cytomegalovirus exposure and HLA in healthy donors. Study-wide results and limits: The likely explanation for a cluster of highly shared sequence variants was sequencing artifact. Presence/absence analyses supposed approximately even sequencing depth among donors.

The PCR was carried out with 60 Vbeta primers and 13 Jbeta primers. Clones were sequenced by immunoSEQ multiplex PCR, and TCRdb holds only the in-frame ones, with some missing. This table holds 200,000 or so clones, almost 85% found once. This TCR derives from a boy younger than 18 in good health and CMV-seronegative. Sequenced input: PBMCs.

The CDR3 loop is CASTKTGDKGAFF. DNA of the CDR3: TGTGCCAGCACCAAAACAGGGGATAAGGGAGCTTTCTTT. This chain links TRBV6-1 with TRBJ1-1; TRBD1 matches 7 bases. V gave up 7 bases and J gave up 10 bases; unmatched junction bases: 12. Germline values: CDR1 MNHNS, CDR2 SASEGT. The length of the CDR3 is 13 residues.